This TCR beta chain was sequenced for a study of T cells in Graves' hyperthyroidism and ophthalmopathy. The overall study: Any treatment followed the collection of peripheral blood at initial diagnosis.

The CDR3 regions of TCR beta were amplified from RNA transcripts. In the first-round RT-PCR of the TCR CDR3, the HTBI primer set was used. A single record per CDR3 protein comes from TCRdb applying MiXCR to the multiplex PCR reads. There are around 190,000 distinct CDR3 sequences in the sample; around a sixth occur only once, and about 50% lies in the top ten. Pregnant or lactating patients were excluded, as were those with uncontrolled infection or other autoimmune disease. The sequencing input was blood. This clonotype was sampled from a woman aged 50 to 60 with Graves' hyperthyroidism.

CDR3 sequence: CSVEPQGNTEAFF. Here the CDR3 DNA reads TGCAGCGTTGAACCACAGGGAAACACTGAAGCTTTCTTT. J is TRBJ1-1 and V is TRBV29-1, with D perhaps TRBD1 (6 bases). The germline CDR1 and CDR2 sequences are SQVTM and ANQGSEA. This CDR3 has 13 amino acids. Trimming removed 2 bases from V and 2 bases from J, with 9 bases in between.